The entry that follows covers one T cell receptor (beta chain) sequence. The entry originates in a study of blood T cell dynamics during melanoma immunotherapy. Study as a whole: First-line therapy was either pembrolizumab or nivolumab with ipilimumab for metastatic melanoma.

Measured with immunoSEQ multiplex PCR; TCRdb has only the in-frame clones, and not every one. The data show some 20,000 clones, just under 90% seen once. The time point here: pre-treatment baseline. No patient had earlier systemic cancer treatment, concurrent immunosuppressants, or another active cancer. With V trimmed by 7 bases and J by 6 bases, 9 bases remained unmatched. CDR3 length equals 14 residues. Germline CDR1 and CDR2: SGHNT and YENEEA. Here the sequenced sample was blood, taken from a patient treated with checkpoint blockade. This clonotype was obtained from a human donor with melanoma. This sequence joins TRBV11-3 and TRBJ2-7, with 10 bases fitting TRBD2. The CDR3 region is CASTPLAGVAEQYF. The CDR3 DNA follows: TGTGCCAGCACGCCTCTAGCGGGAGTAGCCGAGCAGTACTTC. The full variable domain, completed using reference TRBV11-3 and TRBJ2-7, is EAGVVQSPRYKIIEKKQPVAFWCNPISGHNTLYWYLQNLGQGPELLIRYENEEAVDDSQLPKDRFSAERLKGVDSTLKIQPAELGDSAVYLCASTPLAGVAEQYFGPGTRLTVT.